The text below deals with one T cell receptor (beta chain). Recruited during active infection, patients (from Seattle) were subsequently followed longitudinally. Source study methods: Reference gene primer amplification gave nucleated cell count estimates. Using immunoSEQ multiplex PCR, the repertoire was profiled, and TCRdb retains in-frame clones only, with some absent. V and J calls and clone size follow that table, whereas D and trimming were derived from the DNA. The sample holds 150,000 to 200,000 clones, around four fifths seen once. Germline-derived CDR1 and CDR2 are MGHRA and YSYEKL. With V trimmed by 5 bases and J by 7 bases, 13 bases remained unmatched. CDR3 length: 17 residues. This sample stems from a study of blood T cell repertoires in COVID-19. The wider study: The origin of the acute and convalescent COVID-19 samples was the United States, Italy and Spain. T cells, B-cell-depleted T cells, or PBMCs supplied cDNA or gDNA.

V and J are TRBV4-1 and TRBJ1-6, with 8 bases identical to TRBD1. The sample consisted of peripheral blood. The source of this sequence is a woman aged 80 or over with COVID-19, enrolled during active disease. This CDR3 is CASSWGFQGARNSPLHF. CDR3 sequence (DNA): TGCGCCAGCAGCTGGGGCTTCCAGGGGGCCCGAAATTCACCCCTCCACTTT.